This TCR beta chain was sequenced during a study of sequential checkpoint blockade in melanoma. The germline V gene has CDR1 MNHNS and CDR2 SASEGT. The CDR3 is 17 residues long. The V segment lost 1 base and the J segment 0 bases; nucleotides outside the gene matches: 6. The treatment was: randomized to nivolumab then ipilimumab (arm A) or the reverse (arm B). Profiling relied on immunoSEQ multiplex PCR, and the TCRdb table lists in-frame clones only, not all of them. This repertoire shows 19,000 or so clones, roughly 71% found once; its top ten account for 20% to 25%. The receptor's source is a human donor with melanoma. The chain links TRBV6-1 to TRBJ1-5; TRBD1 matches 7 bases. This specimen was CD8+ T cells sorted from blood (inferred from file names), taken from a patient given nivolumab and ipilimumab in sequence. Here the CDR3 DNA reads TGTGCCAGCAGTGAAGACAGGGGCGATTATAGCAATCAGCCCCAGCATTTT. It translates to CASSEDRGDYSNQPQHF.